This paragraph covers one TCR beta chain sequence. Around 9.8 x 10^4 TCR templates were measured in each sample. TCRdb's table, derived via immunoSEQ multiplex PCR, lists solely in-frame clones and lacks some. The sample lists fewer than 100,000 clones, roughly 94% seen once, with 0.3% in the top ten. The data derive from a study of siplizumab effects on memory and regulatory T cells. Sequences were obtained from non-Treg CD4+ T cells sorted from blood. The clonotype comes from a human donor in good health.

The CDR3 DNA is TGTGCCAGTAGGGAGGGGTGGCAAGAGACCCAGTACTTC. This codes for CASREGWQETQYF. The V call is TRBV19, the J call TRBJ2-5; TRBD2 might be the D (6 bases). Looked up from germline, CDR1 is LNHDA and CDR2 is SQIVND (reference sequence). This CDR3 comprises 13 residues. Trimming cost V 6 bases and J 2 bases, with 10 bases left between them.